Listed below are T cell receptor beta chains from one sample, sequenced in a study of cytomegalovirus exposure and HLA in healthy donors. Sequencing was performed with immunoSEQ multiplex PCR; in TCRdb, only in-frame clones are kept and a portion is missing. The data contain 130,000 or so clones, around 80% of them singletons. Sample: PBMCs. Every receptor here comes from a man aged 30-40 years in good health and CMV-seronegative. CDR3s include the opening cysteine and the closing phenylalanine or tryptophan. The D gene is left open where the match is weak. Rows may omit the clone size; those that give it use once, few, many or a size class.

>TRBJ2-3|TRBD1|TRBV5-1|NA
CASSTGEIGTDTQYF
TGCGCCAGCAGCACAGGGGAGATTGGCACAGATACGCAGTATTTT
>TRBJ1-1|TRBD1|TRBV28|few
CASLPGGLGTEAFF
TGTGCCAGCCTACCAGGGGGCTTGGGCACTGAAGCTTTCTTT
>TRBJ1-1|TRBD1|TRBV6-5|NA
CASSSRQGGTEAFF
TGTGCCAGCAGTTCGCGACAGGGCGGCACTGAAGCTTTCTTT
>TRBJ2-1|TRBD2|TRBV7-2|NA
CASSSVASGDYNEQFF
TGTGCCAGCAGCTCTGTGGCTAGCGGAGATTACAATGAGCAGTTCTTC
>TRBJ2-7|TRBD1|TRBV29-1|NA
CSVGAGGYEQYF
TGCAGCGTGGGGGCAGGGGGCTACGAGCAGTACTTC
>TRBJ2-2|TRBD2|TRBV7-9|NA
CASSSGWRLAGNTGELFF
TGTGCCAGCAGCTCGGGTTGGCGGTTAGCGGGGAACACCGGGGAGCTGTTTTTT
>TRBJ1-2|NA|TRBV11-2|NA
CASSLPRQPYTF
TGTGCCAGCAGCTTACCCAGACAGCCTTACACCTTC
>TRBJ1-2|NA|TRBV6-5|once
CASSYSSGWPTF
TGTGCCAGCAGTTACTCCTCGGGTTGGCCCACCTTC
>TRBJ2-1|NA|TRBV2|NA
CASSPLSGEQFF
TGTGCCAGCAGTCCCCTGTCGGGTGAGCAGTTCTTC
>TRBJ2-2|NA|TRBV10-3|NA
CAIGQANTGELFF
TGTGCCATCGGGCAGGCAAACACCGGGGAGCTGTTTTTT
>TRBJ2-1|TRBD2|TRBV7-2|NA
CASSLGLASYNEQFF
TGTGCCAGCAGCTTAGGACTAGCGTCATACAATGAGCAGTTCTTC
>TRBJ2-1|NA|TRBV19|once
CASSASSYNEQFF
TGTGCCAGTAGCGCTAGCTCCTACAATGAGCAGTTCTTC
>TRBJ1-1|NA|TRBV5-6|NA
CASSSLYGLGGTEAFF
TGTGCCAGCAGCTCCCTTTATGGGTTGGGAGGCACTGAAGCTTTCTTT
>TRBJ1-2|TRBD1|TRBV11-2|NA
CASREQGADYGYIF
TGTGCCAGCAGGGAACAGGGGGCTGACTATGGCTACATCTTC
>TRBJ2-1|TRBD2|TRBV27|NA
CASSWTSGGNEQFF
TGTGCCAGCAGTTGGACTAGCGGGGGTAATGAGCAGTTCTTC
>TRBJ2-4|NA|TRBV28|NA
CATQTRVAKNIQYF
TGTGCCACCCAAACGCGTGTAGCCAAAAACATTCAGTACTTC
>TRBJ2-6|NA|TRBV7-2|NA
CASSPRSSGANVLTF
TGTGCCAGCAGCCCAAGGAGCTCTGGGGCCAACGTCCTGACTTTC
>TRBJ2-7|TRBD2|TRBV4-1|NA
CASSQTSGEYYEQYF
TGCGCCAGCAGCCAAACAAGCGGGGAGTACTACGAGCAGTACTTC
>TRBJ2-1|TRBD2|TRBV9|NA
CASSDRLAGASYNEQFF
TGTGCCAGCAGCGACCGACTAGCGGGGGCCTCCTACAATGAGCAGTTCTTC